This T cell receptor beta chain was found in a study of blood T cell repertoires in COVID-19. In the study overall: Sites in the United States, Italy and Spain provided acute and convalescent COVID-19 samples.

The method was immunoSEQ multiplex PCR; TCRdb's version includes in-frame clones alone and lacks a portion of them. Seen here are 150,000 to 200,000 clones, 80% to 90% observed once, and the top ten hold 9%. Those who participated ranged in age from about 18 to 89 years and resided in about 24 US areas. Recovered Cohort 3 donors showed two negative PCRs, clearance, or symptom resolution. The CDR3 has 15 amino acids. The ends lost 0 bases at V and 4 bases at J; junction bases unmatched: 3. Per the germline V gene, CDR1 is MNHEY and CDR2 is SVGAGI. The sequence was collected from a young woman who had recovered from COVID-19. Sequenced material: PBMCs or T cells enriched from blood (not recorded which). V gene TRBV6-5 combines with J gene TRBJ2-7; 10 positions agree with TRBD1. The CDR3 DNA follows: TGTGCCAGCAGTTACTCGATGGACAGGGGGTACGAGCAGTACTTC. This codes for CASSYSMDRGYEQYF.